Below are 18 T cell receptor beta chains sequenced from a single sample in a study of blood T cells in healthy people across ages. Alongside a J-beta primer mix, a sample-barcoded 5' primer served in a second PCR lasting 7 to 11 cycles. TCRdb reprocessed the 5' RACE reads via MiXCR and lists one record per CDR3 protein. The sample shows 850,000 or so distinct CDR3 sequences, around 28% of them seen only once. The specimen sequenced was blood. Receptors were obtained from a woman of 80 years or more in good health.

For the CDR3, the DNA is TGTGCCAGCAGCCCTACAGGGGTGGCTCAGCCCCAGCATTTT. It specifies CASSPTGVAQPQHF. The chain combines TRBV2 with TRBJ1-5; 7 nucleotides agree with TRBD1. The germline V gene encodes CDR1 SNHLY and CDR2 FYNNEI. The V gene end was trimmed by 6 bases and the J gene end by 6 bases; junction bases not matched to a gene: 8. CDR3 size: 14 residues.

This sequence joins TRBV7-6 and TRBJ2-3; 15 bases align to TRBD2. Germline assignment: CDR1 SGHVS and CDR2 FNYEAQ. With 5 bases clipped from V and 2 bases from J, the junction kept 5 bases outside the gene matches. The CDR3 consists of 17 residues. The CDR3 coding sequence is TGTGCCAGCAGCCTTGGGACTAGCGGGGGGAACACAGATACGCAGTATTTT. Its protein product is CASSLGTSGGNTDTQYF.

This clonotype was seen a handful of times. This chain joins TRBV18 and TRBJ2-3; tentative D call: TRBD2 (5 bases). This CDR3 spans 13 amino acids. V was cut by 1 base and J by 5 bases, with 7 bases left in between. Germline loops: CDR1 KGHSH, CDR2 LQKENI. CDR3 DNA: TGTGCCAGCTCACCACGTCGGGAAGATACGCAGTATTTT. Residues: CASSPRREDTQYF.

Comment on this clonotype: A read error may explain this, as a much larger clone is one base away. The CDR3, as DNA: TGTGCCAGCAGCGGAGGGATTTTCTTATACGAGCAGTACTTC. This encodes CASSGGIFLYEQYF. The rearrangement joins TRBV9 to TRBJ2-7; perhaps TRBD2 as D (5 bases). Trimming removed 3 bases from V and 4 bases from J, with 14 bases in between. In germline, CDR1 is SGDLS, CDR2 YYNGEE. The CDR3 spans 14 residues.

The chain recombines TRBV14 with TRBJ2-1, with no clear D. The J call is in doubt because the DNA end fits TRBJ2-7 better. The CDR3 runs 14 residues. Looked up from germline, CDR1 is SGHDN and CDR2 is FVKESK. CDR3 nucleotides: TGTGCCAGCAGCGAGACCAGCTCCTACAATGAGCAGTACTTC. Amino acids: CASSETSSYNEQYF.

This clonotype was observed many times. The chain is built from TRBV7-2 and TRBJ2-4; 7 positions match TRBD1. V lost 0 bases, J lost 7 bases, and 3 bases stayed unmatched. The CDR3 contains 14 residues. CDR1 SGHTA and CDR2 FQGNSA come from the germline V gene. In DNA, the CDR3 is TGTGCCAGCAGCTTAGCAGGGGGCTGGAACATTCAGTACTTC. Amino acid sequence: CASSLAGGWNIQYF.

This clonotype was recorded at least ten times. The genes are TRBV12-3 or TRBV12-4 and TRBJ2-1, with 13 bases that match TRBD2. This CDR3 has 16 residues. V trimming: 5 bases; J trimming: 8 bases; junction bases outside the gene matches: 9. For the CDR3, the DNA is TGTGCCAGCAGTCCCTCACTAGCGGGGGGGCGTTATGAGCAGTTCTTC. Translated: CASSPSLAGGRYEQFF.

This clonotype was counted ten times or more. The V gene is TRBV7-2, the J gene TRBJ2-6; D is perhaps TRBD2 (6 bases). V lost 2 bases and J lost 2, with 7 bases in between. This CDR3 contains 15 residues. CDR1 is SGHTA and CDR2 is FQGNSA in the germline V gene. The CDR3 nucleotides read TGTGCCAGCAGCTTATGGGGGGCTGGGGCCAACGTCCTGACTTTC. Amino acid sequence: CASSLWGAGANVLTF.

This clonotype came up many times. The chain carries TRBV12-3 or TRBV12-4 and TRBJ1-1; D gene unclear. The V gene lost 4 bases and the J gene lost 8 bases, with 11 bases spanning the gap. CDR3 length equals 12 residues. In nucleotides, the CDR3 is TGTGCCAGCAGTTCTTCCCCGGGGGAAGCTTTCTTT. Translating it yields CASSSSPGEAFF.

With respect to this clonotype: The CDR3 end shows no conserved phenylalanine or tryptophan, and so a read error is likely. No DNA is shown, since the ends of the CDR3 on it are uncertain; the CDR3 is the one TCRdb lists. The V gene is TRBV5-6, the J gene TRBJ1-2; no check of the table's D call, TRBD1, against the DNA was made. CDR1 and CDR2 (germline): SGHDT, YYEEEE. The CDR3 adds up to 11 amino acids, both ends counted. CDR3 region: CASSLTGADTL.

A few counts support this clonotype. The rearrangement joins TRBV6-1 to TRBJ1-2, with D perhaps matching TRBD1 (6 bases). V shed 5 bases and J shed 8 bases, with 27 bases lying between them. The CDR3 is 17 residues long. Looked up from germline, CDR1 is MNHNS and CDR2 is SASEGT. DNA of the CDR3: TGTGCCAGCAGTATAACCTGGGACATCAAACCCACGAGGGGCTACACCTTC. It is translated as CASSITWDIKPTRGYTF.

This clonotype has ten or more counts. The chain recombines TRBV27 with TRBJ2-5; D gene unclear. The V gene lost 5 bases and the J gene lost 5 bases, with 15 bases spanning the gap. Germline CDR1 is MNHEY and CDR2 is SMNVEV (reference sequence). There are 14 residues in the CDR3. CDR3 amino acids: CASSRTQARETQYF. As DNA, the CDR3 is TGTGCCAGCAGTCGAACTCAAGCAAGGGAGACCCAGTACTTC.

Turning to this clonotype: Since a much larger clone is just one base distant, this may be a read error. The chain carries TRBV20-1 and TRBJ2-1; D is unresolved. CDR1 is DFQATT, CDR2 SNEGSKA, per germline (reference sequence). The CDR3 spans 14 residues. CDR3 region: CSAGDRQVLYEQFF. In nucleotides, the CDR3 is TGCAGTGCTGGAGATAGACAAGTTTTATATGAGCAGTTCTTC.

At least ten counts were recorded for this clonotype. The chain is built from TRBV6-2 or TRBV6-3 and TRBJ2-5, with a tentative D call TRBD1 (5 bases). The germline CDR1 and CDR2 sequences are MNHEY and SVGEGT. The V gene lost 5 bases and the J gene lost 2 bases, with 18 bases spanning the gap. The CDR3 contains 16 residues. The CDR3 loop is CASSTRRAGQQETQYF. CDR3 nucleotide sequence: TGTGCCAGCAGTACCCGTCGGGCAGGACAACAAGAGACCCAGTACTTC.

This clonotype was picked up many times. The V and J genes are TRBV4-2 and TRBJ2-3; TRBD2 matches at 14 bases. Trimming cost V 1 base and J 10 bases; bases outside gene matches: 7. Germline V gene lookup returns CDR1 LGHNA and CDR2 YNFKEQ. The CDR3 spans 16 residues. CDR3 nucleotides: TGTGCCAGCAGCCAAGGACTAGCGGGGGGGCAGATGGCGCAGTATTTT. As protein: CASSQGLAGGQMAQYF.

Regarding this clonotype: A single base separates this from a much larger clone, so it may be a read error. CDR3 coding DNA: TGCGCCAGCAATAGCGGGGAGAACACCGGGGAGCGGTTTTTT. It yields the protein CASNSGENTGERFF. J is TRBJ2-2 and V is TRBV5-1; 8 bases fit TRBD2. CDR1 is SGHRS and CDR2 is YFSETQ in the germline V gene. The CDR3 is 14 amino acids.

J is TRBJ2-3 and V is TRBV27, with 7 bases fitting TRBD1. V trimming: 6 bases; J trimming: 9 bases; junction bases outside the gene matches: 18. Per germline, CDR1 MNHEY and CDR2 SMNVEV (reference sequence). The CDR3 is 16 amino acids. The CDR3 here is CASRPPGQPLRGTQYF. The CDR3 nucleotides read TGTGCCAGCAGACCGCCGGGACAGCCACTCAGGGGGACGCAGTATTTT.

This clonotype has at least ten counts. The chain is built from TRBV7-2 and TRBJ2-5, with 8 positions matching TRBD2. Germline CDR1 and CDR2: SGHTA and FQGNSA. CDR3 length: 15 residues. Trimming took 5 bases from V and 4 from J; bases not matched to a gene: 9. The CDR3 loop is CASSDQPGGLETQYF. CDR3 sequence (DNA): TGTGCCAGCAGCGACCAACCGGGGGGGCTAGAGACCCAGTACTTC.